This T cell receptor beta chain was sequenced for a study of blood T cell repertoires in COVID-19. Assay used: immunoSEQ multiplex PCR; TCRdb lists only in-frame clones, some missing. The repertoire includes 300,000 to 400,000 clones, approximately 90% of them detected once, and about 4% sits in the top ten. As for this clone: Its ends do not fully match the called genes, so a read error is possible.

Germline V CDR1 and CDR2: SGHAT, FQNNGV. CDR3 length: 15 residues. This TCR derives from a woman aged 30 to 39 who had been exposed to COVID-19. The material sequenced was PBMCs or T cells enriched from blood (not recorded which). J is TRBJ2-1 and V is TRBV11-2, with a possible D match to TRBD2 (6 bases). CDR3 sequence: CASRLAESSYNEQFF. The CDR3 bases are TGTGCCAGCAGGTTAGCGGAGAGCTCCTACAATGAGCAGTTCTTC.